The entry that follows covers one T cell receptor beta chain sequence. V dropped 3 bases and J dropped 4; count of bases not matched to a gene: 6. The CDR3 has 15 amino acids. The sample belongs to a study of CD8 T cells in Susac syndrome. An amount of RNA that ranged from roughly 0.45 to 1 ug was reverse transcribed with random hexamers. The TCR beta CDR3 was amplified by immunoSEQ multiplex PCR across 54 Vbeta, 13 Jbeta. TCRdb redid the calling of the immunoSEQ multiplex PCR reads with MiXCR, one entry per CDR3 protein. This table holds around 200,000 distinct CDR3 sequences, approximately 90% found once.

The sample taken for sequencing was CD8+ T cells from PBMCs. This clonotype was obtained from a human donor with multiple sclerosis. The J gene is TRBJ2-3, the V gene TRBV12-3 or TRBV12-4, with 8 positions matching TRBD2. The CDR3 sequence: CASSFGRAGSDTQYF. DNA of the CDR3: TGTGCCAGCAGTTTCGGGAGGGCAGGGTCAGATACGCAGTATTTT.